Detailed here is one T cell receptor (beta chain). Its antigen is as yet unknown. Primers for the PCR totalled 60 Vbeta and 13 Jbeta. Measured with immunoSEQ multiplex PCR; TCRdb has only the in-frame clones, and not every one. The table lists roughly 180,000 clones, around four fifths of them singletons. The record originates from a study of cytomegalovirus exposure and HLA in healthy donors. Study observations and caveats: Association of a missense DCLRE1C variant with TCR beta V- and J-gene trimming was reported in a later analysis. The classifier reportedly diagnosed cytomegalovirus status with high specificity and sensitivity.

V was pared by 8 bases and J by 4 bases, with 11 bases of the junction left unmatched. The CDR3 covers 15 residues. In germline, CDR1 is MNHNY, CDR2 SVGAGI (reference sequence). Material for sequencing was PBMCs. The receptor's source is a boy younger than 10 in good health and CMV-seronegative. The chain joins TRBV6-6 to TRBJ1-2; 9 bases are shared with TRBD1. The CDR3 here is CASLGQGKAGYGYTF. The CDR3 nucleotides are TGTGCCAGCTTAGGACAGGGGAAAGCTGGCTATGGCTACACCTTC.